What follows is one T cell receptor (beta chain) and its context. The source of the sample is a study of CD8+ T cells in alopecia areata. As the sequencing template, cDNA was produced by extracting RNA and reverse transcribing it. Sequencing was performed with immunoSEQ multiplex PCR; in TCRdb, only in-frame clones are kept and a portion is missing. The data hold some 170,000 clones, with approximately 52% observed a single time. In germline, CDR1 is MNHNY, CDR2 SVGAGI (reference sequence). The CDR3 has 14 residues. Trimming removed 0 bases from V and 4 bases from J, with 9 bases in between. Treatment reported: oral pan-JAK inhibitor, 5-10 mg twice daily.

The chain has TRBV6-6 and TRBJ2-5; D possibly corresponds to TRBD2 (5 bases). This sequence was found in a human donor with alopecia areata. The sequences come from CD4+ T cells sorted from blood, collected between weeks 55 and 65, from a patient treated with tofacitinib. CDR3 amino acids: CASSYSDGVETQYF. The CDR3 DNA reads TGTGCCAGCAGTTACTCTGACGGGGTAGAGACCCAGTACTTC.